The TCR beta chain under discussion was sequenced for a study of Ad26.COV2.S vaccination and SARS-CoV-2 variants. Overall study: The COV1001 Ad26.COV2.S trial arm included the donor.

Whole-study results and caveats: Higher spike-specific TCR breadth was found in vaccine recipients than in placebo recipients. Following vaccination, spike-specific CD8+ and CD4+ T cell responses reportedly exhibited substantial breadth.

The treatment: 15 to 20 received Ad26.COV2.S at low or high dose, single or two shots; about 5 received placebo; per-sample allocation not given. It was on day 63 after the first vaccine or placebo injection that samples were taken. What was given as vaccine was an Ad26 vector encoding Wuhan-strain SARS-CoV-2 spike. This clone has just one count. The antigen is not known. The repertoire was sequenced with immunoSEQ multiplex PCR; TCRdb's copy has only in-frame clones and lacks some. The top ten clones hold 9.5% to 15% of a sample with 500,000 or so clones, approximately 90% of them seen once. The ends lost 7 bases at V and 4 bases at J; junction bases unmatched: 9. CDR1 is GTSNPN, CDR2 SVGIG, per germline (reference sequence). This CDR3 has 15 residues.

The starting material was peripheral blood, obtained in a trial of Ad26.COV2.S vaccine versus placebo. This receptor was obtained from a person between 18 and 60 years old who received the Ad26.COV2.S COVID-19 vaccine or a placebo. The chain has TRBV30 and TRBJ2-2; 10 nucleotides match TRBD1. Here the CDR3 reads CASYGGQGGTGELFF. The CDR3 region has the DNA TGTGCCTCCTACGGTGGACAGGGGGGCACCGGGGAGCTGTTTTTT.